The present entry profiles one TCR beta chain with its context. Its antigen has not been determined. There are no base qualities to consult, and no much larger clone falls within one base. The Quick-DNA Microprep Kit was used to extract genomic DNA from the sorted cells. TCRbeta DNA was amplified with the immunoSEQ hsTCRbeta kit following the manufacturer's protocol. An Illumina MiSeq instrument was used to sequence the TCRbeta libraries. As for the authors' bioinformatics: After out-of-frame sequences were removed, 2,204,828 distinct TCRbeta sequences remained, averaging around 70,000 per individual. Each individual was scored according to the count of 150 to 200 previously reported CMV-associated TCRbeta sequences and the total productive distinct TCRbeta count. A beta-binomial model was reimplemented in Python, and scikit-learn random forests with default parameters were trained on data from the US cohort. On the Belgian cohort, classifier performance was reported as the median AUC, along with percentile confidence intervals, across 10,000 bootstrap iterations. TCRdb provides this immuneACCESS table in a form limited to in-frame rearrangements. Some clones are lacking; in checked studies, under half of them reflect an unresolved V gene, and why the rest are absent is not known. D and trimming were read from the DNA, whereas the V and J calls and clone size are those reported in that table. For this sample the table gives over 75,000 clones, of which over 70% were detected only once. Together, the top ten hold approximately 4% of the sample.

The source of the sample is a study of memory CD4+ T cells and cytomegalovirus serostatus (dated by TCRdb to the late 2010s). General notes on the study: The cohort comprised 33 healthy Belgian adults, 9 CMV seropositive and about 25 CMV seronegative. The study sequenced CD4+ memory TCRbeta repertoires of a Belgian cohort with known cytomegalovirus serostatus to replicate a published TCR-based CMV serostatus classifier.

Overall study results and their limits: The results were interpreted as suggesting that the CMV-associated TCR signature is mostly present in the CD4+ memory repertoire. Only CD4+CD45RO+ memory cells were sequenced, in contrast to the original study, which included naive and memory CD4+ and CD8+ populations. For CMV serostatus prediction, a median bootstrapped AUC of approximately 0.95 was reached with the original framework, and a median bootstrapped AUC of approximately 0.89 was reached with a US-trained random forest. On the Belgian cohort, the classifier built on the original framework reached a median bootstrapped AUC of around 0.95, with a 95% CI of 0.76-1.00. Among the 160 or so previously reported CMV-associated TCRbeta sequences, about 71 showed up in the CD4+ memory repertoires, with each one found in between one and five individuals.

The germline V gene provides CDR1 SNHLY and CDR2 FYNNEI. From the cysteine up to the phenylalanine, the CDR3 has a length of 15 residues. The CDR3 DNA has 45 bases and is translated from base 1. Trimming takes 0 bases off V and 8 bases off J; junction bases not matched to a gene: 6. Single viable CD3+CD4+CD8-CD45RO+ cells were sorted as memory CD4+ T cells on a FACSAria II. To determine CMV serostatus, a Roche Elecsys assay was used that detects serum IgG against CMV pp150, pp28, p38 and p52. Following thawing, total CD4+ T cells were enriched through positive selection using CD4 magnetic microbeads. The samples came from a different study that was designed specifically to examine the CD4+ T cell memory repertoire. Following standard operating procedures, peripheral blood mononuclear cells were isolated and cryopreserved, while serum was kept at -80 degrees C. The staining used CD3-PerCP (BW264/56), CD4-APC (RPA-T4), CD45RO-PE (UCHT1) and CD8-Pacific Orange (3B5) antibodies, and Sytox blue was used to exclude non-viable cells.

Input material: memory CD4+ T cells from blood. The TCR was taken from an adult in good health and CMV-seropositive. The sequence is built from TRBV2 and TRBJ1-4; TRBD1 agrees with 7 junctional bases. The DNA is TGTGCCAGCAGTGAAGCGACAGGGTCATACGAAAAACTGTTTTTT. Its translation is CASSEATGSYEKLFF.